Below are 24 T cell receptor beta chains sequenced from a single sample in a study of blood T cell repertoires in COVID-19. Profiled with immunoSEQ multiplex PCR; TCRdb holds only in-frame clones, not every one. The table records about 180,000 clones, 88% of them present only once. The sequenced sample consisted of peripheral blood. All receptors derive from a woman in her thirties with acute or convalescent COVID-19.

J is TRBJ2-7 and V is TRBV19; possible D gene TRBD1, 5 bases. The CDR3 runs to 15 residues. V was clipped by 3 bases and J by 3 bases, with 15 bases between them. Germline CDR1 and CDR2: LNHDA and SQIVND (reference sequence). The DNA for the CDR3 is TGTGCCAGTAGTATTAAGGCAGGGTTTAACTACGAGCAGTACTTC. Amino acids: CASSIKAGFNYEQYF.

This clone is a singleton in its sample. The chain uses TRBV5-6 and TRBJ1-5, with D possibly TRBD1 on 5 matching bases. V dropped 6 bases and J dropped 3 bases, with 10 bases sitting between them. This CDR3 is 13 amino acids long. Germline assignment: CDR1 SGHDT and CDR2 YYEEEE. CDR3 nucleotides: TGTGCCAGCACTCGGGGGTTCAATCAGCCCCAGCATTTT. Its translation: CASTRGFNQPQHF.

The chain recombines TRBV28 with TRBJ2-7, with D maybe TRBD2 (5 bases). The V end lost 4 bases, the J end lost 0 bases, and 13 bases lay between the germline ends. This CDR3 spans 15 amino acids. CDR1 and CDR2 from the germline V gene are MDHEN and SYDVKM. The CDR3 coding sequence is TGTGCCAGCAGTTCCGAGGGTCCCGACTCCTACGAGCAGTACTTC. This codes for CASSSEGPDSYEQYF.

This clone was counted a single time. The chain employs TRBV18 and TRBJ1-2; TRBD1 might be the D (6 bases). CDR1 and CDR2 from the germline V gene are KGHSH and LQKENI. The CDR3 totals 12 residues. Trimming took 2 bases from V and 13 from J, leaving 14 bases between them. The CDR3: CASSPSTGYLTF. CDR3 nucleotide sequence: TGTGCCAGCTCACCATCTACAGGGTATCTCACCTTC.

This clone was picked up a small number of times. Different DNA sequences within this sample yield the same CDR3. The V and J genes are TRBV2 and TRBJ2-3; D is ambiguous. CDR3 length equals 12 residues. Trimming took 4 bases from V and 3 from J, leaving 5 bases between them. The V gene's germline CDR1 is SNHLY and CDR2 FYNNEI. The CDR3 here is CASSVLTDTQYF. In nucleotides, the CDR3 is TGTGCCAGCAGTGTATTAACAGATACGCAGTATTTT.

The rearrangement links TRBV6-1 to TRBJ2-5; 8 positions match TRBD1. The germline gives CDR1 MNHNS, CDR2 SASEGT. The CDR3 is made up of 13 amino acids. The V gene end was trimmed by 2 bases and the J gene end by 4 bases; junction bases not matched to a gene: 0. The CDR3 sequence is CASSETGGETQYF. The CDR3 region has the DNA TGTGCCAGCAGTGAAACAGGGGGAGAGACCCAGTACTTC.

The chain joins TRBV6-5 to TRBJ2-6; D unresolved. V dropped 11 bases and J dropped 5 bases, with 10 bases sitting between them. The CDR3 extends over 12 amino acids. Germline assignment: CDR1 MNHEY and CDR2 SVGAGI. The CDR3 nucleotides read TGTGCCTCAACATATAGGGCCAACGTCCTGACTTTC. This gives the protein CASTYRANVLTF.

The chain joins TRBV5-4 to TRBJ1-2; TRBD1 matches at 9 bases. Germline V lookup: CDR1 SGHNT, CDR2 YYREEE (reference sequence). The junction had 6 bases not matched to a gene; V was cut back by 3 bases and J by 3 bases. The CDR3 loop spans 15 amino acids. CDR3 loop: CASSYRTGVDYGYTF. In DNA, the CDR3 is TGTGCCAGCAGCTACCGGACAGGGGTGGACTATGGCTACACCTTC.

The chain links TRBV3-1 (or the pseudogene TRBV3-2) to TRBJ1-2; D ambiguous. The germline V gene has CDR1 LGHDT and CDR2 YNNKEL (reference sequence). V was shortened by 3 bases and J by 3 bases, with 5 bases between the two germline ends. This CDR3 contains 12 residues. The CDR3 DNA follows: TGTGCCAGCAGCCAGGGAGACTATGGCTACACCTTC. Protein product: CASSQGDYGYTF.

The genes are TRBV30 and TRBJ1-6, with no clear D. The CDR3 length is 10 residues. Trimming removed 5 bases from V and 10 bases from J, with 6 bases in between. The V gene's germline CDR1 is GTSNPN and CDR2 SVGIG (reference sequence). DNA for the CDR3: TGTGCCTGGTACGAGTCACCCCTCCACTTT. This translates into CAWYESPLHF.

V gene TRBV27 combines with J gene TRBJ2-3, with TRBD1 identical over 11 bases. CDR1 is MNHEY and CDR2 is SMNVEV in the germline V gene (reference sequence). Germline trimming cut 9 bases from V and 7 bases from J; bases unmatched to any gene: 6. The CDR3 totals 13 residues. Written as DNA, the CDR3 is TGTGCCAGTGCCTGGGACAGGGGGAATACGCAGTATTTT. This sequence encodes CASAWDRGNTQYF.

The V gene is TRBV9, the J gene TRBJ2-1, with unresolved D. The V gene's germline CDR1 is SGDLS and CDR2 YYNGEE. The CDR3 has 14 residues. Trimming took 4 bases from V and 4 from J, leaving 12 bases between them. CDR3 sequence (DNA): TGTGCCAGCAGCCAGGCGACCCATTACAATGAGCAGTTCTTC. This sequence encodes CASSQATHYNEQFF.

V gene TRBV15 combines with J gene TRBJ2-3; 10 bases are shared with TRBD2. Trimming removed 1 base from V and 4 bases from J; junction bases left unmatched: 8. Germline V lookup: CDR1 LNHNV, CDR2 YYDKDF (reference sequence). This CDR3 comprises 17 residues. The CDR3 DNA is TGTGCCACCAGCAGAGCCGGACTAGCGGACGTCGCAGATACGCAGTATTTT. Translation: CATSRAGLADVADTQYF.

J is TRBJ2-1 and V is TRBV5-1; 7 nucleotides match TRBD2. Looked up from germline, CDR1 is SGHRS and CDR2 is YFSETQ. The CDR3 runs to 21 residues. V lost 3 bases and J lost 0; bases outside the gene matches: 21. The CDR3 DNA reads TGCGCCAGCAGCTCCCTTCTCGGGCGGGGGATTATAGGTAACTCCTACAATGAGCAGTTCTTC. It encodes CASSSLLGRGIIGNSYNEQFF.

V usage is TRBV5-1 and J usage is TRBJ2-1, with 8 bases lining up with TRBD2. The trim removed 4 bases at V and 0 bases at J, leaving 6 bases unmatched. This CDR3 is 16 amino acids long. In germline, CDR1 is SGHRS, CDR2 YFSETQ. CDR3 in amino acids: CASSPPGLVSYNEQFF. The CDR3 nucleotides read TGCGCCAGCAGCCCACCGGGACTAGTCTCCTACAATGAGCAGTTCTTC.

The table lists this clone with a count of one. The sample carries other DNA sequences with the same CDR3. V usage is TRBV3-1 (or the pseudogene TRBV3-2) and J usage is TRBJ2-3; D not certain. Germline-derived CDR1 and CDR2 are LGHDT and YNNKEL (reference sequence). This CDR3 comprises 12 residues. Between the trimmed V and J ends, which lost 4 bases and 5 bases, there was a span of 7 bases. CDR3 in DNA: TGTGCCAGCAGCCCATCGGGAGATACGCAGTATTTT. This gives the protein CASSPSGDTQYF.

The chain carries TRBV5-1 and TRBJ1-6, with 9 bases identical to TRBD1. Germline CDR1 SGHRS, CDR2 YFSETQ. V dropped 4 bases and J dropped 14; count of bases not matched to a gene: 16. The CDR3 contains 16 residues. CDR3 DNA sequence: TGCGCCAGCAGCGACACCGGGACAGGGCCGATTGGGGCCCTCCACTTT. This translates into CASSDTGTGPIGALHF.

This clone has just a few counts. This chain links TRBV11-2 with TRBJ1-3, with no clear D. This CDR3 contains 14 residues. CDR1 and CDR2 (germline): SGHAT, FQNNGV. Trimming removed 1 base at V and 3 bases at J, with 7 bases between. DNA for the CDR3: TGTGCCAGCAGCTTAGGCCCCAGTGGAAACACCATATATTTT. It translates to CASSLGPSGNTIYF.

This clone was observed a handful of times. V is TRBV14 and J is TRBJ2-2; 10 bases fit TRBD2. J lost 6 bases, V lost 1 base, and 2 bases had no gene match. Germline CDR1 SGHDN, CDR2 FVKESK. The CDR3 has 15 residues. This chain's CDR3 is CASSQGGLAPGELFF. CDR3 nucleotides: TGTGCCAGCAGCCAAGGGGGACTAGCGCCCGGGGAGCTGTTTTTT.

Comments on this clone: The sample holds other DNA sequences that translate to the same CDR3. The chain carries TRBV5-1 and TRBJ2-5; no clear D gene. Germline CDR1 reads SGHRS; CDR2 reads YFSETQ. V dropped 0 bases and J dropped 3 bases, with 6 bases sitting between them. CDR3 length: 13 residues. CDR3 sequence: CASSLVAEETQYF. The CDR3 bases are TGCGCCAGCAGCTTGGTGGCAGAAGAGACCCAGTACTTC. Full variable domain (missing parts from reference TRBV5-1 and TRBJ2-5): KAGVTQTPRYLIKTRGQQVTLSCSPISGHRSVSWYQQTPGQGLQFLFEYFSETQRNKGNFPGRFSGRQFSNSRSEMNVSTLELGDSALYLCASSLVAEETQYFGPGTRLLVL.

V and J are TRBV7-9 and TRBJ2-3, with a weak D call TRBD2 (5 bases). The germline CDR1 and CDR2 sequences are SEHNR and FQNEAQ (reference sequence). The CDR3 contains 15 residues. Trimming took 2 bases from V and 6 from J, leaving 15 bases between them. Written as DNA, the CDR3 is TGTGCCAGCAGCTTAAAGGGAGAATATAAGGATACGCAGTATTTT. It codes for CASSLKGEYKDTQYF.

This chain connects TRBV30 to TRBJ2-2; D is unresolved. Germline V gene sequence: CDR1 GTSNPN, CDR2 SVGIG (reference sequence). The CDR3 contains 13 residues. V lost 2 bases and J 1 base, leaving 5 bases between the germline ends. Written as DNA, the CDR3 is TGTGCCTGGAGTAGCCGGAACACCGGGGAGCTGTTTTTT. Translated, it gives CAWSSRNTGELFF.

In its sample, this clone was seen once. Within the sample, other DNA sequences also encode this same CDR3. The CDR3 DNA reads as TGTGCCTGGACGAGAGGGGAAAAACTGTTTTTT. Translating it yields CAWTRGEKLFF. The V call is TRBV30, the J call TRBJ1-4; no clear D gene. The CDR3 has 11 amino acids. Germline V gene sequence: CDR1 GTSNPN, CDR2 SVGIG (reference sequence). Trimming cost V 4 bases and J 8 bases, with 8 bases left between them.

The V and J genes are TRBV19 and TRBJ2-5; TRBD1 matches 7 bases. The V segment lost 4 bases and the J segment 2 bases; nucleotides outside the gene matches: 1. The CDR3 is 13 amino acids. Germline CDR1 LNHDA, CDR2 SQIVND (reference sequence). The CDR3 sequence: CASSTGGQETQYF. CDR3 bases: TGTGCCAGTAGTACAGGGGGTCAAGAGACCCAGTACTTC. Full variable domain (missing parts from reference TRBV19 and TRBJ2-5): DGGITQSPKYLFRKEGQNVTLSCEQNLNHDAMYWYRQDPGQGLRLIYYSQIVNDFQKGDIAEGYSVSREKKESFPLTVTSAQKNPTAFYLCASSTGGQETQYFGPGTRLLVL.